The clone carrying this TCR beta chain appeared once. Profiling relied on immunoSEQ multiplex PCR, and the TCRdb table lists in-frame clones only, not all of them. Altogether about 82,000 clones are present, under 90% being singletons, with the ten largest covering 9.5% to 15%. This sample was included in a study of blood T cell repertoires in COVID-19. In the study overall: Italy, Spain and the United States were the sources of the convalescent and acute COVID-19 samples.

The CDR3 length is 14 residues. The V gene's germline CDR1 is SGHNT and CDR2 YYREEE (reference sequence). V was pared by 4 bases and J by 2 bases, with 13 bases between. The sequencing sample was made of peripheral blood. The TCR sequence derives from a middle-aged woman with active or convalescent COVID-19. J is TRBJ2-7 and V is TRBV5-4, with D perhaps being TRBD1 or TRBD2 (6 bases each). The CDR3 here is CASSVGGQAYEQYF. DNA of the CDR3: TGTGCCAGCAGCGTGGGGGGCCAGGCCTACGAGCAGTACTTC.